A selection of T cell receptor beta chains follows, all from one sample in a study of blood T cell repertoires in COVID-19. Clones were sequenced by immunoSEQ multiplex PCR, and TCRdb holds only the in-frame ones, with some missing. The table has a few hundred thousand clones, roughly 87% seen once. The sequenced sample was PBMCs or T cells enriched from blood (not recorded which). These TCRs come from a woman aged 25 to 39 who had recovered from COVID-19. Each CDR3 is given with its conserved first and last residue.

V	length	J	CDR3
TRBV7-9	14	TRBJ2-5	CASSLAGGKETQYF
TRBV7-9	18	TRBJ2-2	CASSLTGAATPGTGELFF
TRBV3-1/TRBV3-2	15	TRBJ2-1	CASSPPGLEANEQFF
TRBV11-1	15	TRBJ2-7	CASSPQSGDSYEQYF
TRBV19	14	TRBJ2-7	CASSIVGSGYEQYF
TRBV28	14	TRBJ2-1	CASSLRGRGDEQFF
TRBV3-1/TRBV3-2	15	TRBJ1-3	CASSQATGIGNTIYF
TRBV10-1	16	TRBJ2-1	CASSESERPPYNEQFF
TRBV28	13	TRBJ1-1	CASSLTGPTEAFF
TRBV11-2	14	TRBJ2-7	CASRRVAGAYGQYF
TRBV21-1	15	TRBJ1-1	CASSSSQGVGTEAFF
TRBV7-9	15	TRBJ1-3	CASSSKTGPGNTIYF
TRBV28	17	TRBJ2-1	CASSLGLAGSSYNEQFF
TRBV3-1/TRBV3-2	13	TRBJ2-5	CASSPRASETQYF
TRBV7-2	12	TRBJ1-1	CASSVQGAGAFF
TRBV7-6	15	TRBJ1-6	CASSLGAGRNSPLHF
TRBV2	12	TRBJ2-1	CASSERQGLQFF
TRBV2	17	TRBJ1-6	CASSEELLSSYNSPLHF
TRBV9	14	TRBJ2-7	CASSVGQTSYEQYF
TRBV2	13	TRBJ2-3	CASRTDSTDTQYF
TRBV7-9	14	TRBJ1-1	CASSFMPGNAEAFF
TRBV7-9	14	TRBJ1-5	CASSLTGSYQPQHF
TRBV19	13	TRBJ1-1	CASSPSSGTEAFF
TRBV19	12	TRBJ1-1	CASSLWNTEAFF
TRBV7-8	16	TRBJ2-3	CASSLEGRASTDTQYF
TRBV18	13	TRBJ2-5	CASSPTSGETQYF
TRBV7-2	19	TRBJ2-2	CASSLEELGLAGGTGELFF
TRBV11-2	13	TRBJ2-3	CASSRPGGYILYF
TRBV5-1	14	TRBJ1-2	CASSSQGAGYGYTF
TRBV24-1	15	TRBJ2-1	CATRAGTSSYNEQFF
TRBV28	13	TRBJ1-2	CASSLGGLRGYTF
TRBV24-1	17	TRBJ2-2	CATSGIAGGWNTGELFF
TRBV5-5	16	TRBJ2-5	CASSYALAGGRETQYF
TRBV11-2	13	TRBJ1-1	CASSLVGGTEAFF
TRBV6-5	16	TRBJ1-1	CASSYTGLGKNTEAFF
TRBV29-1	11	TRBJ1-2	CSVAQGSGYTF
TRBV6-1	16	TRBJ1-4	CASSVTGTSIDEKLFF
TRBV9	15	TRBJ1-2	CASSADPGQVYGYTF
TRBV3-1/TRBV3-2	15	TRBJ2-5	CASSPQSGGGETQYF